The TCR beta chain described here comes from a study of blood T cell repertoires in COVID-19. As for the study in general: Acute and convalescent COVID-19 specimens originated in the United States, Italy and Spain.

V dropped 7 bases and J dropped 4 bases, with 14 bases sitting between them. The CDR3 spans 14 residues. CDR1 SNHLY and CDR2 FYNNEI come from the germline V gene. Per the original methods: Counts of nucleated cells, estimated from reference gene primer amplification, were obtained. Clones were sequenced by immunoSEQ multiplex PCR, and TCRdb holds only the in-frame ones, with some missing. V and J calls plus clone size are reproduced from that table; the DNA served to infer D and trimming. The top ten clones hold 1.2% of a sample with roughly 64,000 clones, around 86% of them seen once. Input material: peripheral blood. The source of this sequence is a man aged 40-50 years with acute or convalescent COVID-19. The chain recombines TRBV2 with TRBJ1-5; D is undetermined. The CDR3 spells CASTGTEQNQPQHF. The DNA of the CDR3 is TGTGCCAGCACGGGAACGGAGCAAAATCAGCCCCAGCATTTT.